In its sample, the clone carrying this T cell receptor (beta chain) was seen a few times. The data originate from a study of T-cell memory formation after mild COVID-19. The overall study: Across donors, TCR clusters were largely donor specific.

TCRdb called the 5' RACE reads again in MiXCR, with one record for every CDR3 protein. This table holds a few hundred thousand distinct CDR3 sequences, roughly 21% found once. CDR3 size: 13 residues. The V and J ends lost 6 bases and 6 bases respectively, with 18 bases between them. Germline V CDR1 and CDR2: DFQATT, SNEGSKA (reference sequence). The source of this sequence is an adult woman who had mild COVID-19 (a few samples of this study predate the infection). Cell type and time point are not known. The chain combines TRBV20-1 with TRBJ2-7; the D is unclear. Sequencing was done on a sample of PBMCs or a T cell subset sorted from them (not recorded which). The CDR3 DNA reads as TGCAGTGCCCCGAAGGGTAGCTCTTCCGAGCAGTACTTC. Its protein product is CSAPKGSSSEQYF.